This TCR beta chain emerged from a study of OX40 agonist ivuxolimab in advanced cancers. At the level of the whole study: Ivuxolimab, which targeted the costimulatory receptor OX40 (CD134), was an agonistic, fully human IgG2 monoclonal antibody. Peripheral TCRbeta sequencing was intended to test whether TCR sequence diversity was altered and clonal T-cell expansion was caused by ivuxolimab. The paper covers the monotherapy dose-escalation part of the phase I ivuxolimab trial, which included N ≈ 57 patients. Of the roughly 51 dose-escalation patients, hepatocellular carcinoma was present in about 20, melanoma in some 15, renal cell carcinoma in 9 and head and neck cancer in 9. Intravenous ivuxolimab was administered to patients every 2 weeks at six dose levels: 0.01, 0.1, 0.3, 1.5, 3 and 10 mg/kg. Prior anti-PD-1, anti-PD-L1 or anti-CTLA-4 therapy was permitted, and 40% to 50% of dose-escalation patients had received checkpoint inhibitors. The dose-escalation cohort was about 86% male with a mean age of roughly 60 years, ranging from roughly 23 to 90. Partial responses occurred in three dose-escalation patients, of whom one had hepatocellular carcinoma and two had cutaneous melanoma. The research as a whole found: After ivuxolimab, CD8+ T cells had more expanded clones than CD4+ T cells on average. Partial responders in the 0.1-3.0 mg/kg groups had among the lowest normalized peripheral clonal expansion, especially among CD8+ T cells. Low levels of normalized T-cell clonal expansion were also seen in some nonresponding patients. Antigen specificity was not determined for the clonally expanded peripheral T cells. At doses of 0.1 to 3.0 mg/kg, clonal expansion of both CD4+ and CD8+ T cells in blood was seen between baseline and week 6.

To sequence the TCRbeta CDR3 region, genomic DNA was isolated from the sorted cells. The immunoSEQ Assay was used to sequence the TCRbeta CDR3 regions. TCRdb mirrors the immuneACCESS table, restricted to in-frame sequences. Some clones are absent from its copies; in checked studies, under half trace to an unresolved V gene, and the reason for the others is unknown. Within this sample are 71,000 or so clones, with around 82% of them counted one time only. About 7.9% of the sample lies in the top ten. As concerns this clone: Its antigen is currently not known. Base qualities are not at hand, and no much larger clone is one base apart.

The trial excluded patients who had a history of autoimmune disease or who were on systemic immunosuppression. In every dose cohort, peripheral blood was drawn for TCR sequencing at baseline, cycle 4 day 1, and cycle 7 day 1. The samples were taken from a phase I, first-in-human, multicenter, open-label dose-escalation trial of ivuxolimab. Adults with locally advanced or metastatic melanoma, renal cell, hepatocellular, or head and neck squamous cell carcinoma were enrolled in the trial. Before TCR sequencing, CD4+ T cells and CD8+ T cells were sorted from peripheral blood as separate populations. V lost 9 bases and J lost 1 base; the stretch between them is 12 bases long. Via the germline V gene (reference sequence), CDR1 is LNHDA and CDR2 SQIVND. Spanning cysteine to phenylalanine, the CDR3 consists of 13 amino acids. The DNA shown is the 39-base CDR3, in frame from base 1.

This chain is built from TRBV19 and TRBJ1-1, and TRBD1 may be the D gene, going by 6 matching bases. The sequence was obtained from an adult with an advanced solid tumor such as melanoma, head and neck, liver or kidney cancer. The input for sequencing was CD4+ or CD8+ T cells sorted from blood, taken in a trial of the OX40 agonist ivuxolimab. The DNA reads as follows: TGTGCCAGCTCCGACAGGTGGAACACTGAAGCTTTCTTT. This encodes CASSDRWNTEAFF.